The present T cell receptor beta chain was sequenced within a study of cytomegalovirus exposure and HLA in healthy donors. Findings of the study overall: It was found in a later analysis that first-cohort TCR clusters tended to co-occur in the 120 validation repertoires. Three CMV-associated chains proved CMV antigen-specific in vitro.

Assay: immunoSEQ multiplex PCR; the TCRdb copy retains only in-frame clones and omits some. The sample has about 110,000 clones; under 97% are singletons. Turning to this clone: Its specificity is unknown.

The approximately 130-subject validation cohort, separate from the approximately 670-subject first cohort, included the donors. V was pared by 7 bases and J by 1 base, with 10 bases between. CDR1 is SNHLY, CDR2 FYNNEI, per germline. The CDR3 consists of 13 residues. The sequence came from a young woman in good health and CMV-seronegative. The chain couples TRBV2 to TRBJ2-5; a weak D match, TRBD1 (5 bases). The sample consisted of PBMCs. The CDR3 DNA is TGTGCCAGCATACAGGCTAGCCAAGAGACCCAGTACTTC. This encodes CASIQASQETQYF.